The clone carrying this T cell receptor beta chain has only one observation. This entry is derived from a study of blood T cell repertoires in COVID-19. Study background: Both acute and convalescent COVID-19 samples were obtained from the United States, Italy and Spain. Sources were T cells, B-cell-depleted T cells, or PBMCs; the material itself was cDNA or gDNA.

The data were produced by immunoSEQ multiplex PCR, yet TCRdb's version contains in-frame clones alone and is incomplete. The sample has about 190,000 clones; roughly 90% are singletons. There are 14 residues in the CDR3. Trimming removed 4 bases from V and 10 bases from J, with 14 bases in between. Looked up from germline, CDR1 is SGHDN and CDR2 is FVKESK. The sequenced sample consisted of peripheral blood. The receptor was derived from a man aged 50-60 years with acute or convalescent COVID-19. The gene calls are TRBV14 and TRBJ1-6; D may be TRBD1 (5 bases). This chain's CDR3 is CASSRQGRLSPLHF. For the CDR3, the DNA is TGTGCCAGCAGCCGTCAGGGTAGATTATCACCCCTCCACTTT. Filled out from reference TRBV14 and TRBJ1-6, the complete variable domain reads EAGVTQFPSHSVIEKGQTVTLRCDPISGHDNLYWYRRVMGKEIKFLLHFVKESKQDESGMPNNRFLAERTGGTYSTLKVQPAELEDSGVYFCASSRQGRLSPLHFGNGTRLTVT.